These 23 T cell receptor beta chains were all obtained from the same sample, sequenced in a study of cytomegalovirus exposure and HLA in healthy donors. 13 Jbeta primers and 60 Vbeta primers were used for the PCR. Sequencing was performed with immunoSEQ multiplex PCR; in TCRdb, only in-frame clones are kept and a portion is missing. The table lists about 120,000 clones, roughly 9% of them singletons. The source material was PBMCs. These receptors all come from a woman aged 40 to 50 in good health and CMV-seropositive.

This clone was seen a few times. The CDR3 sequence is CASSKGQGAAEAFF. CDR3 coding DNA: TGTGCCAGCAGCAAGGGACAGGGGGCCGCGGAAGCTTTCTTT. The chain uses TRBV7-6 and TRBJ1-1; 12 bases are a match to TRBD1. V shed 5 bases, J shed 8 bases, and the junction held 6 bases outside the gene matches. The CDR3 spans 14 residues. CDR1 SGHVS and CDR2 FNYEAQ come from the germline V gene.

This clone turned up a few times. The rearrangement uses TRBV7-6 and TRBJ2-3, with 11 bases that match TRBD1. The germline gives CDR1 SGHVS, CDR2 FNYEAQ. Losses at the gene ends were 1 base for V and 2 bases for J; bases not matched to a gene: 8. The CDR3 loop spans 18 amino acids. CDR3 DNA sequence: TGTGCCAGCAGCTTAGTCGGGACAGGGGGGTCGGACACAGATACGCAGTATTTT. It codes for CASSLVGTGGSDTDTQYF.

This clone was found a few times. CDR3 sequence (DNA): TGTGCCAGCAGCCCCCTTATGGAAGGACAGGGCACTGAAGCTTTCTTT. Its protein product is CASSPLMEGQGTEAFF. V and J are TRBV4-2 and TRBJ1-1; 8 positions agree with TRBD1. CDR3 size: 16 residues. Trimming took 4 bases from V and 4 from J; bases not matched to a gene: 11. Germline V lookup: CDR1 LGHNA, CDR2 YNFKEQ.

This chain connects TRBV19 to TRBJ1-2, with TRBD1 identical over 7 bases. The CDR3 spans 16 residues. After removal of 5 bases from V and 1 base from J, the junction contained 10 bases not matched to a gene. The germline gives CDR1 LNHDA, CDR2 SQIVND (reference sequence). Written as DNA, the CDR3 is TGTGCCAGTAGTGTCTCAAACAGGGGAAATAACTATGGCTACACCTTC. It encodes CASSVSNRGNNYGYTF.

The J gene is TRBJ2-5, the V gene TRBV28; D unresolved. The length of the CDR3 is 11 residues. CDR1 is MDHEN and CDR2 is SYDVKM in the germline V gene. V lost 7 bases and J 4 bases, leaving 7 bases between the germline ends. This CDR3 reads CASTSRETQYF. CDR3 DNA sequence: TGTGCCAGCACCTCTAGAGAGACCCAGTACTTC.

A few counts support this clone. The chain links TRBV21-1 to TRBJ2-3; the table's D call, TRBD1, was not checked against the DNA. TRBV21-1 is noted as a pseudogene. The CDR3 sequence is 16 residues long. DNA for the CDR3: TGTGCCAGCAGCAAGGGGAAAGGGACAAGCACAGATACGCAGTATTTT. This gives the protein CASSKGKGTSTDTQYF.

The V call is TRBV10-3, the J call TRBJ2-7, with a possible D match to TRBD2 (6 bases). The V gene's germline CDR1 is ENHRY and CDR2 SYGVKD. Between the trimmed V and J ends, which lost 0 bases and 6 bases, there was a span of 12 bases. CDR3 size: 14 residues. CDR3 nucleotides: TGTGCCATCAGTGAGTCGGCCGACGGGAGCGAGCAGTACTTC. This translates into CAISESADGSEQYF.

The rearrangement joins TRBV12-5 to TRBJ1-1; no firm D call. V was pared by 7 bases and J by 7 bases, with 16 bases between. Per the germline V gene, CDR1 is LGHNT and CDR2 is FRNRAP. The CDR3 is made up of 13 amino acids. CDR3 loop: CASVPPGYGEAFF. The CDR3 bases are TGTGCTAGTGTTCCCCCGGGGTACGGTGAAGCTTTCTTT.

A few counts support this clone. The genes are TRBV30 and TRBJ2-5; D gene unclear. Between the trimmed V and J ends, which lost 4 bases and 1 base, there was a span of 7 bases. Per germline, CDR1 GTSNPN and CDR2 SVGIG (reference sequence). This CDR3 spans 12 amino acids. CDR3: CAWTPRQETQYF. In DNA form, the CDR3 reads TGTGCCTGGACCCCCCGCCAAGAGACCCAGTACTTC. The whole variable domain, remainder taken from reference TRBV30 and TRBJ2-5, is SQTIHQWPATLVQPVGSPLSLECTVEGTSNPNLYWYRQAAGRGLQLLFYSVGIGQISSEVPQNLSASRPQDRQFILSSKKLLLSDSGFYLCAWTPRQETQYFGPGTRLLVL.

As concerns this clone: This sample includes further DNA sequences coding for the same CDR3. This sequence joins TRBV2 and TRBJ2-4; TRBD2 matches 14 bases. Germline CDR1 is SNHLY and CDR2 is FYNNEI. The trim removed 4 bases at V and 7 bases at J, leaving 12 bases unmatched. The CDR3 has 18 amino acids. The CDR3 DNA is TGTGCCAGCAGTGGACCGACTAGCGGGGGGGCGGGTTCCAACATTCAGTACTTC. It yields the protein CASSGPTSGGAGSNIQYF.

The chain recombines TRBV19 with TRBJ2-1, with D possibly TRBD2 on 6 matching bases. This CDR3 is 14 amino acids long. Trimming pared 3 bases from V and 6 bases from J, leaving 12 bases between. Germline loops: CDR1 LNHDA, CDR2 SQIVND (reference sequence). CDR3 sequence reads: CASSMGLAPNEQFF. CDR3 in DNA: TGTGCCAGTAGTATGGGGCTAGCGCCCAATGAGCAGTTCTTC.

This clone has more than one count but fewer than ten. The chain links TRBV6-5 to TRBJ2-7; a weak D match, TRBD1 (5 bases). CDR3 length equals 14 residues. Trimming removed 0 bases from V and 6 bases from J, with 12 bases in between. The germline CDR1 and CDR2 sequences are MNHEY and SVGAGI. The CDR3 bases are TGTGCCAGCAGTTACTCCAGGCAGGGTGGCGAGCAGTACTTC. This codes for CASSYSRQGGEQYF.

The V and J genes are TRBV5-4 and TRBJ1-1, with D perhaps matching TRBD1 (6 bases). Germline values: CDR1 SGHNT, CDR2 YYREEE (reference sequence). The CDR3 is 13 amino acids. Deletions cut 9 bases from V and 0 bases from J, with 12 bases between. The CDR3 region is CAIGGGLNTEAFF. The CDR3 nucleotides are TGTGCCATAGGGGGGGGATTGAACACTGAAGCTTTCTTT. Looking up the rest from reference TRBV5-4 and TRBJ1-1 gives the full variable domain: ETGVTQSPTHLIKTRGQQVTLRCSSQSGHNTVSWYQQALGQGPQFIFQYYREEENGRGNFPPRFSGLQFPNYSSELNVNALELDDSALYLCAIGGGLNTEAFFGQGTRLTVV.

This rearrangement joins TRBV7-2 to TRBJ1-5; D gene unclear. The V gene lost 4 bases and the J gene lost 0 bases, with 10 bases spanning the gap. The CDR3 consists of 15 residues. Germline V lookup: CDR1 SGHTA, CDR2 FQGNSA. The CDR3 DNA follows: TGTGCCAGCAGCTCCACTCTATATAGCAATCAGCCCCAGCATTTT. Its protein is CASSSTLYSNQPQHF.

The CDR3 protein is CASSLWGGGTYEQYF. DNA of the CDR3: TGTGCCAGCAGTTTATGGGGGGGCGGAACCTACGAGCAGTACTTC. The chain has TRBV27 and TRBJ2-7; tentatively, D is TRBD2 (7 bases). Trimming took off 1 base at V and 2 bases at J, with 12 bases between the two ends. Germline V gives CDR1 MNHEY, CDR2 SMNVEV (reference sequence). The CDR3 totals 15 residues.

This clone was counted a few times. This chain uses TRBV6-1 with TRBJ1-1, with D maybe TRBD1 (5 bases). Germline values: CDR1 MNHNS, CDR2 SASEGT. Trimming cost V 10 bases and J 1 base, with 19 bases left between them. The CDR3 covers 15 residues. CDR3 DNA sequence: TGTGCCACCCGGGGAGGGGAGGTTGCGAACACTGAAGCTTTCTTT. Translation: CATRGGEVANTEAFF.

V gene TRBV18 combines with J gene TRBJ1-5; D is unresolved. With 3 bases removed from V and 0 bases from J, the gap between germline ends came to 12 bases. There are 16 residues in the CDR3. The germline CDR1 and CDR2 sequences are KGHSH and LQKENI. CDR3 protein: CASSPVDGNSNQPQHF. The CDR3 DNA reads TGTGCCAGCTCACCTGTGGACGGGAATAGCAATCAGCCCCAGCATTTT.

This chain uses TRBV30 with TRBJ1-3; D is perhaps TRBD1 (5 bases). V was cut by 0 bases and J by 4 bases, with 10 bases left in between. Germline V gene sequence: CDR1 GTSNPN, CDR2 SVGIG (reference sequence). CDR3 length: 14 amino acids. The CDR3 DNA is TGTGCCTGGAGTGTATGGGGGGTCGGAAACACCATATATTTT. Residues: CAWSVWGVGNTIYF.

This clone was picked up a small number of times. In DNA form, the CDR3 reads TGTGCCAGCAGTCTCGGGACAGGGCGAATTTGGAGATACGAGCAGTACTTC. Amino acids: CASSLGTGRIWRYEQYF. The V call is TRBV28, the J call TRBJ2-7; 9 bases align to TRBD1. The V segment lost 5 bases and the J segment 4 bases; nucleotides outside the gene matches: 15. CDR3 length equals 17 residues. Germline-derived CDR1 and CDR2 are MDHEN and SYDVKM.

Only a few counts were recorded for this clone. The V and J genes are TRBV7-9 and TRBJ1-1; no firm D call. The CDR3 runs 13 residues. Germline lookup yields CDR1 SEHNR and CDR2 FQNEAQ (reference sequence). V was cut by 5 bases and J by 11 bases, with 18 bases left in between. The CDR3 DNA sequence: TGTGCCAGCAGCCCGGGTTCCACCGGTGAGGCTTTCTTT. It codes for CASSPGSTGEAFF.

This clone was observed a handful of times. V and J are TRBV28 and TRBJ2-7; 7 bases match TRBD1. Unmatched junction bases numbered 7, after V lost 6 bases and J lost 2 bases. Germline CDR1 reads MDHEN; CDR2 reads SYDVKM. The CDR3 has 14 residues. CDR3 sequence reads: CASSRQGLPYEQYF. In DNA form, the CDR3 reads TGTGCCAGCAGCAGACAGGGTTTGCCCTACGAGCAGTACTTC.

This clone was observed a few times. The rearrangement links TRBV5-4 to TRBJ2-2; D perhaps matches TRBD1 (6 bases). Germline lookup yields CDR1 SGHNT and CDR2 YYREEE (reference sequence). The CDR3 sequence is 15 residues long. Trimming removed 1 base from V and 6 bases from J, with 13 bases in between. Written as DNA, the CDR3 is TGTGCCAGCAGCTTGAGTCTGGGGGCGGCCGGGGAGCTGTTTTTT. This sequence encodes CASSLSLGAAGELFF.

In its sample, this clone was seen a few times. The V gene is TRBV5-1, the J gene TRBJ2-1; D possibly corresponds to TRBD2 (5 bases). V was cut by 1 base and J by 6 bases, with 14 bases left in between. The CDR3 contains 15 residues. Germline loops: CDR1 SGHRS, CDR2 YFSETQ. CDR3 sequence reads: CASSLWGDMGNEQFF. CDR3 in DNA: TGCGCCAGCAGCTTGTGGGGAGACATGGGCAATGAGCAGTTCTTC.